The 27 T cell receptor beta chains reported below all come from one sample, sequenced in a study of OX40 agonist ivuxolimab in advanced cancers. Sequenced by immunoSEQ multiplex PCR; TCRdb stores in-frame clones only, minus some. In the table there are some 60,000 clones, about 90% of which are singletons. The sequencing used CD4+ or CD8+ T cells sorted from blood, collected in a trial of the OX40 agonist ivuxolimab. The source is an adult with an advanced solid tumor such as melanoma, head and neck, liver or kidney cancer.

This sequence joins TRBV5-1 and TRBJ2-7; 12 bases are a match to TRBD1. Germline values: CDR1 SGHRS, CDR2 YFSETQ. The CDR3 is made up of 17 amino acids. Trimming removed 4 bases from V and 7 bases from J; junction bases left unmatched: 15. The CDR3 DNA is TGCGCCAGCAGCGCGGCTGACTGGGGGACAGGGGGCTGGGAGCAGTACTTC. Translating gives CASSAADWGTGGWEQYF.

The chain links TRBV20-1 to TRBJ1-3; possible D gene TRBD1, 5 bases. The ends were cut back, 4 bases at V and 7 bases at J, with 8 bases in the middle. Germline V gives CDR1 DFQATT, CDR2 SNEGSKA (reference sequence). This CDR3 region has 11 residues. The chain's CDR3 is CSAMEGNTIYF. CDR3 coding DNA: TGCAGTGCTATGGAGGGGAACACCATATATTTT.

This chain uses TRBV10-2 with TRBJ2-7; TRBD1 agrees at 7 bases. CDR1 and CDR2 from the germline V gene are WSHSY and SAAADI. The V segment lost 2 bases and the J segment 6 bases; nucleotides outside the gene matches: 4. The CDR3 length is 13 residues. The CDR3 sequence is CASSEDRAGEQYF. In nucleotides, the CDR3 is TGCGCCAGCAGTGAGGACAGGGCAGGCGAGCAGTACTTC.

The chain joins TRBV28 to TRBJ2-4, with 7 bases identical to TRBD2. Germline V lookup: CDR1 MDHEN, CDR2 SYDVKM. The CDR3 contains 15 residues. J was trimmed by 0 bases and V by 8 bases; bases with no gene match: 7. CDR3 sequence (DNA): TGTGCCAGCTTAGGGGCGGGAGTAGCCAAAAACATTCAGTACTTC. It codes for CASLGAGVAKNIQYF. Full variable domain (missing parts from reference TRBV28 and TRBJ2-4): DVKVTQSSRYLVKRTGEKVFLECVQDMDHENMFWYRQDPGLGLRLIYFSYDVKMKEKGDIPEGYSVSREKKERFSLILESASTNQTSMYLCASLGAGVAKNIQYFGAGTRLSVL.

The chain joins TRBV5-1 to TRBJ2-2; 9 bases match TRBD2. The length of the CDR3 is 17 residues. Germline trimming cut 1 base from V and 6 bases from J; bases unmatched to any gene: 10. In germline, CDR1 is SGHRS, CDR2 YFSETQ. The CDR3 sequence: CASSLPHSGSYPGELFF. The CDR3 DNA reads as TGCGCCAGCAGCTTGCCACATAGCGGGAGTTACCCCGGGGAGCTGTTTTTT.

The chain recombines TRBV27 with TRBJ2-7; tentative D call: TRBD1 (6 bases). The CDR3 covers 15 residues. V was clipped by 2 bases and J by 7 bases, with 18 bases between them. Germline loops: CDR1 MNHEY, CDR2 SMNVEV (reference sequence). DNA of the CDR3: TGTGCCAGCAGTTTAACCCCGGACAGCTTAGGAGAGCAGTACTTC. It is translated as CASSLTPDSLGEQYF.

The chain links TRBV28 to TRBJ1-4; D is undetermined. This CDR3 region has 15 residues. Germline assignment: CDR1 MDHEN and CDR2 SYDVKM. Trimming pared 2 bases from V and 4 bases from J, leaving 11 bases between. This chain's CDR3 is CASSLEAVLNEKLFF. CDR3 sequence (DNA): TGTGCCAGCAGTTTAGAGGCGGTCCTTAATGAAAAACTGTTTTTT. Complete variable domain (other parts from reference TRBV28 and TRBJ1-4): DVKVTQSSRYLVKRTGEKVFLECVQDMDHENMFWYRQDPGLGLRLIYFSYDVKMKEKGDIPEGYSVSREKKERFSLILESASTNQTSMYLCASSLEAVLNEKLFFGSGTQLSVL.

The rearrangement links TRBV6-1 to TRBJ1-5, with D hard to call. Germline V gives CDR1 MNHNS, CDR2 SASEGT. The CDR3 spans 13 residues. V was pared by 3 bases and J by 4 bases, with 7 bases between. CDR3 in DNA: TGTGCCAGCAGTGATTGGGAAAATCAGCCCCAGCATTTT. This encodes CASSDWENQPQHF.

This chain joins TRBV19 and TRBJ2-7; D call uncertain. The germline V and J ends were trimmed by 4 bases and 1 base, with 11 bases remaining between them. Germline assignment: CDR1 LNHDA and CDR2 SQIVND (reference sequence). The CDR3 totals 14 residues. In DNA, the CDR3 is TGTGCCAGTAGTAGAACCGCTAGGTCCTACGAGCAGTACTTC. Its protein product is CASSRTARSYEQYF.

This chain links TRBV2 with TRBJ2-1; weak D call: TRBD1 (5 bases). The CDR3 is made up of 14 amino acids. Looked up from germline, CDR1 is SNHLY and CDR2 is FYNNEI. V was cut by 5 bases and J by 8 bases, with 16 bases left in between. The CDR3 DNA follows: TGTGCCAGCAGTCATCCCAGGGCCCCCCATGAGCAGTTCTTC. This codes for CASSHPRAPHEQFF.

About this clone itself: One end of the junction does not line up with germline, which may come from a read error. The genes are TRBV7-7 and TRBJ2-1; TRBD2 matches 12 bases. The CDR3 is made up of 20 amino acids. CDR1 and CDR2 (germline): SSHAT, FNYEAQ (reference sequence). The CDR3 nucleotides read TGTGCTAGCAGCCCAATTCCTTTGCTAGCGGGAGGGCATCGGCGGAATGAGCAGTTCTTC. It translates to CASSPIPLLAGGHRRNEQFF.

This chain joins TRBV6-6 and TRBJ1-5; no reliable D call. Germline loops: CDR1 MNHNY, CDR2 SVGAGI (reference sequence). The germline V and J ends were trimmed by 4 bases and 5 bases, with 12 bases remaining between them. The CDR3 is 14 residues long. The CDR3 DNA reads TGTGCCAGCAGTTCACCGACGGTGGATCAGCCCCAGCATTTT. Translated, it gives CASSSPTVDQPQHF.

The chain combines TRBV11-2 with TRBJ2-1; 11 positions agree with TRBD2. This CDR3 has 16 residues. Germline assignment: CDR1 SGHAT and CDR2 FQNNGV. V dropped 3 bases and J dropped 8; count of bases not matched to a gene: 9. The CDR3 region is CASSFPPSGRPYEQFF. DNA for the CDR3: TGTGCCAGCAGCTTCCCGCCTAGCGGGAGGCCCTATGAGCAGTTCTTC.

CDR3 DNA sequence: TGTGCCAGCAGTGATTCCTCCGTCGGGGGAAGTGGCTACACCTTC. This gives the protein CASSDSSVGGSGYTF. This rearrangement joins TRBV6-1 to TRBJ1-2; D is possibly TRBD1 (5 bases). V lost 3 bases to trimming and J lost 7 bases, with 18 bases between them. Looked up from germline, CDR1 is MNHNS and CDR2 is SASEGT. This CDR3 has 15 residues.

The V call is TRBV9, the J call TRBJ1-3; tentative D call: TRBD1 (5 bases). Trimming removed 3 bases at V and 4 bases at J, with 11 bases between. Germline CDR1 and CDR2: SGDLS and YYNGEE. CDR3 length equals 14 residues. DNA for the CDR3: TGTGCCAGCAGCGAGGGAGGGGCAGGAAACACCATATATTTT. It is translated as CASSEGGAGNTIYF.

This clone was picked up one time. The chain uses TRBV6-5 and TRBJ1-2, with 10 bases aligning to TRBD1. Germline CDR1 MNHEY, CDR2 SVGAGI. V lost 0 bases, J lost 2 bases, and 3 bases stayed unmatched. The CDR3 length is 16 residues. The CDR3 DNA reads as TGTGCCAGCAGTTACTCGTGGGGACAGGGGAACTATGGCTACACCTTC. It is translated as CASSYSWGQGNYGYTF.

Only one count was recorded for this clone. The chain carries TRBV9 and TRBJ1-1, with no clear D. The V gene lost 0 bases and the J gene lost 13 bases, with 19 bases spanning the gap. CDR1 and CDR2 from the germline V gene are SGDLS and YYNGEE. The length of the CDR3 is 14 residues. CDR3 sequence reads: CASSVEQSELGVFF. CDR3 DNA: TGTGCCAGCAGCGTAGAACAGTCTGAACTGGGAGTTTTCTTT.

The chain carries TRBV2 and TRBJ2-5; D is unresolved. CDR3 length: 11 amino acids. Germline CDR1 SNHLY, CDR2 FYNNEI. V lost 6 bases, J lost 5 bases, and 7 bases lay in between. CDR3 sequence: CASSLWETQYF. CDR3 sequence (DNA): TGTGCCAGCAGCTTATGGGAGACCCAGTACTTC.

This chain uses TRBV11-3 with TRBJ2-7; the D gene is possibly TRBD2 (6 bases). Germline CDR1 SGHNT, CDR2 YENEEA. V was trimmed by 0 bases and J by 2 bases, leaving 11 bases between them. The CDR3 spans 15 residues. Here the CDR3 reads CASSLEGGGAYEQYF. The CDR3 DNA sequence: TGTGCCAGCAGCTTAGAGGGCGGAGGGGCCTACGAGCAGTACTTC. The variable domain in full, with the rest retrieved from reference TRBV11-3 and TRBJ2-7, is EAGVVQSPRYKIIEKKQPVAFWCNPISGHNTLYWYLQNLGQGPELLIRYENEEAVDDSQLPKDRFSAERLKGVDSTLKIQPAELGDSAVYLCASSLEGGGAYEQYFGPGTRLTVT.

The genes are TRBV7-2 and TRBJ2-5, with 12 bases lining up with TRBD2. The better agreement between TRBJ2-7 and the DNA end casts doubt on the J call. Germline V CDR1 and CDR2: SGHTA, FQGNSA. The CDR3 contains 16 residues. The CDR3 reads CASSWSPGLAGYEQYF. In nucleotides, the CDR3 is TGTGCCAGCAGCTGGTCACCGGGACTAGCGGGCTACGAGCAGTACTTC.

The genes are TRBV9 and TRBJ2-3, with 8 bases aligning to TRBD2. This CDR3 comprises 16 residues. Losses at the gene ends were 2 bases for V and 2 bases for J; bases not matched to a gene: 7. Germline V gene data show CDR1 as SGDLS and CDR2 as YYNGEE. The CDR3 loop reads CASSVGVSGNTDTQYF. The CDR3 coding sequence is TGTGCCAGCAGCGTCGGAGTTAGCGGGAACACAGATACGCAGTATTTT.

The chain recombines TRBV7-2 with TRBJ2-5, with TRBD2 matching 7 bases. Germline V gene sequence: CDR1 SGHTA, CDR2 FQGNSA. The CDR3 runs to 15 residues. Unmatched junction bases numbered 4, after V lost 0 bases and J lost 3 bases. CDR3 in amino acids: CASSLAGTKEETQYF. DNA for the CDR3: TGTGCCAGCAGCTTAGCCGGGACTAAAGAAGAGACCCAGTACTTC. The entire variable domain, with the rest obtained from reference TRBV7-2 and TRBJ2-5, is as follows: GAGVSQSPSNKVTEKGKDVELRCDPISGHTALYWYRQSLGQGLEFLIYFQGNSAPDKSGLPSDRFSAERTGGSVSTLTIQRTQQEDSAVYLCASSLAGTKEETQYFGPGTRLLVL.

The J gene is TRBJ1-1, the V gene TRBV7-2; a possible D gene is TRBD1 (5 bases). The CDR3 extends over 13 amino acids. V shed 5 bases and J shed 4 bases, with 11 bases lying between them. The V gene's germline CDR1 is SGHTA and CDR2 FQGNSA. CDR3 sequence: CASSRQPGTEAFF. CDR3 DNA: TGTGCCAGCAGCCGACAGCCTGGCACTGAAGCTTTCTTT.

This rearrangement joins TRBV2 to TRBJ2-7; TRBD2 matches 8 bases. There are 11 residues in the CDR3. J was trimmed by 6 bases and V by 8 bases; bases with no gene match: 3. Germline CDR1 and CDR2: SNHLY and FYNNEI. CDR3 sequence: CASRGGAEQYF. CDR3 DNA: TGTGCCAGCCGGGGGGGCGCCGAGCAGTACTTC.

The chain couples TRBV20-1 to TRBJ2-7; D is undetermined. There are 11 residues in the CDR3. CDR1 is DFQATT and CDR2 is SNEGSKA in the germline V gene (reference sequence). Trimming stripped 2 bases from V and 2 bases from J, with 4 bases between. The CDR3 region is CSARYTYEQYF. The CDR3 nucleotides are TGCAGTGCTAGATATACCTACGAGCAGTACTTC.

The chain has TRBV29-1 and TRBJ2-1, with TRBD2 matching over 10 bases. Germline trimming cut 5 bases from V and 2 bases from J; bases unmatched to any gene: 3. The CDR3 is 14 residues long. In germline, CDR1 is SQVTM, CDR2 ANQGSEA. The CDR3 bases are TGCAGCGTTCCTAGCGGGAGAACCTACAATGAGCAGTTCTTC. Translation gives CSVPSGRTYNEQFF.

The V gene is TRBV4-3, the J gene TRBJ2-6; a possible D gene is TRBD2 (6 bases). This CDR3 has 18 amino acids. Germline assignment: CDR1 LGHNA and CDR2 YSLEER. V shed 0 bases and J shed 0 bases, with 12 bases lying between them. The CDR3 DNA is TGCGCCAGCAGCCAAGACGGTAGCGGCCGCTCTGGGGCCAACGTCCTGACTTTC. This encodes CASSQDGSGRSGANVLTF.